This TCR beta chain is drawn from a study of cytomegalovirus exposure and HLA in healthy donors. Study-level findings and limits: Overall, around 160 TCR beta chains were annotated as cytomegalovirus-associated. A later analysis found most CMV-associated TCR beta chains apparently HLA-restricted.

Worth noting for this clone: Antigen unknown.

Germline V gene data show CDR1 as MNHNY and CDR2 as SVGAGI (reference sequence). The V end lost 0 bases, the J end lost 5 bases, and 13 bases lay between the germline ends. This CDR3 region has 15 residues. Use of 60 Vbeta and 13 Jbeta primers characterized the PCR. Per the authors' pipeline: Later work found 80 million or so unique TCR beta chains, with some 11 million shared. Profiling relied on immunoSEQ multiplex PCR, and the TCRdb table lists in-frame clones only, not all of them. V, J and clone size were drawn from that table, and D and trimming were deduced from the DNA. The table has 75,000 to 100,000 clones, about 74% seen once.

Source material: PBMCs. This receptor was obtained from a male donor in good health and CMV-seronegative. The rearrangement links TRBV6-6 to TRBJ2-5; D may be TRBD1 (6 bases). CDR3 residues: CASSYSRAGVETQYF. As DNA, the CDR3 is TGTGCCAGCAGTTACTCGAGGGCAGGGGTTGAGACCCAGTACTTC.